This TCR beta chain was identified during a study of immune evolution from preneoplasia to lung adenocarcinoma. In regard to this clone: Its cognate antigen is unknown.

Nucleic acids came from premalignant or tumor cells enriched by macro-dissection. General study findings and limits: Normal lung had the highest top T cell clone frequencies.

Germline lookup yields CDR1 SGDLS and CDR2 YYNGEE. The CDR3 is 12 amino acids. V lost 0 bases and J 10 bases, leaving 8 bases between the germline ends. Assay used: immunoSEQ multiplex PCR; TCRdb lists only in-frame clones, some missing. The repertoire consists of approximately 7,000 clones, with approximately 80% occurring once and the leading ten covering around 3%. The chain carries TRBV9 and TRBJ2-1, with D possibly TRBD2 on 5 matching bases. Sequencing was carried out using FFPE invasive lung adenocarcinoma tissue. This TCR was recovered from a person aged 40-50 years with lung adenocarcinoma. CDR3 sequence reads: CASSVVPGEQFF. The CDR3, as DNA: TGTGCCAGCAGCGTAGTACCGGGGGAGCAGTTCTTC.